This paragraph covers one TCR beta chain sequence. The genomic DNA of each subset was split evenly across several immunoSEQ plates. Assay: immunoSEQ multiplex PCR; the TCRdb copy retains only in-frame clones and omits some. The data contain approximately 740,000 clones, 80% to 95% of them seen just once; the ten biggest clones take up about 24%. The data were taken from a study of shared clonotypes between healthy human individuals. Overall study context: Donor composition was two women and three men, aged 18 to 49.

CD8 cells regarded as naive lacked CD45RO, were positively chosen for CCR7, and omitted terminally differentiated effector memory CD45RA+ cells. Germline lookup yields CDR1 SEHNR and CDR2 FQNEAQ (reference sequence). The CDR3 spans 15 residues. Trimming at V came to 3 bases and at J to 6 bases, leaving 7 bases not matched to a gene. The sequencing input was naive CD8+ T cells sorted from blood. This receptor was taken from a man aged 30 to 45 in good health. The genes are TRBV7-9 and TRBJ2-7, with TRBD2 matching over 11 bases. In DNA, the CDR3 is TGTGCCAGCAGCTTTGTGGGACTAGCGGTATCCGAGCAGTACTTC. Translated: CASSFVGLAVSEQYF.